The clone carrying this TCR beta chain is a singleton in its sample. These data are taken from a study of blood T cell repertoires in COVID-19. The method was immunoSEQ multiplex PCR; TCRdb's version includes in-frame clones alone and lacks a portion of them. The sample holds fewer than 350,000 clones, around four fifths seen once. This CDR3 is built from 13 residues. The germline gives CDR1 WNHNN, CDR2 SYGVQD (reference sequence). The junction had 6 bases not matched to a gene; V was cut back by 3 bases and J by 8 bases. Sequenced material: peripheral blood. V is TRBV10-1 and J is TRBJ1-2; 7 bases are shared with TRBD1. This TCR derives from a woman in her 50s with active or convalescent COVID-19. CDR3 nucleotides: TGCGCCAGCAGTGACCGACAGGGAATGGGCTACACCTTC. As protein: CASSDRQGMGYTF.